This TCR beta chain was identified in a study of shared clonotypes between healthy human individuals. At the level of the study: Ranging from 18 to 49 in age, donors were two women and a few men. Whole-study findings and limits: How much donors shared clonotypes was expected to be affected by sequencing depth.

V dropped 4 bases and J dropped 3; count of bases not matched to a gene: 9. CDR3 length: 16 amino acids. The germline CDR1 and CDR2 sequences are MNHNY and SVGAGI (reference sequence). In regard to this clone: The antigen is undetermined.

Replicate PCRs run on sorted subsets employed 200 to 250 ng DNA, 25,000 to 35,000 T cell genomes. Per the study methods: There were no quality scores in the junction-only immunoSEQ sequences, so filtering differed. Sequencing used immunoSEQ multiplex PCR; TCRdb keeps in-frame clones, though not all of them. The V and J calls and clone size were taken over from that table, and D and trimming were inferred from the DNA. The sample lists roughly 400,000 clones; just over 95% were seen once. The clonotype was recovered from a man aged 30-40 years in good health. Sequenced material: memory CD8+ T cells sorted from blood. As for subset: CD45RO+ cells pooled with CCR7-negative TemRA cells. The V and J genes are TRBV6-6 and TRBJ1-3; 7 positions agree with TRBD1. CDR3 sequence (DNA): TGTGCCAGCAGTTCCACTGACAGGGTTAGTGGAAACACCATATATTTT. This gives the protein CASSSTDRVSGNTIYF.